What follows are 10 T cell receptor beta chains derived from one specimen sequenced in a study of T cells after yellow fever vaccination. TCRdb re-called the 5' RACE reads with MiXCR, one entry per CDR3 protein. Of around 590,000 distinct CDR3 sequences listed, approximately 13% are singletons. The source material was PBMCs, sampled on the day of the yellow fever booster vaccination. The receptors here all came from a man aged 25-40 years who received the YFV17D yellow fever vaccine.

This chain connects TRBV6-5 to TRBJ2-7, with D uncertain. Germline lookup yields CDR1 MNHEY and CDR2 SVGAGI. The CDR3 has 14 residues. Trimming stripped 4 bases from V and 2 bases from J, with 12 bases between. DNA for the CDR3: TGTGCCAGCAGTTCCCTTCTACCAACCTACGAGCAGTACTTC. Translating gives CASSSLLPTYEQYF.

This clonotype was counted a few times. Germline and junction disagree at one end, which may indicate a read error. CDR3 in amino acids: CSARDPPSYEKYF. For the CDR3, the DNA is TGCAGTGCTAGAGATCCGCCGTCCTACGAGAAGTACTTC. The genes are TRBV20-1 and TRBJ2-7, with D hard to call. In germline, CDR1 is DFQATT, CDR2 SNEGSKA (reference sequence). The CDR3 is 13 residues long.

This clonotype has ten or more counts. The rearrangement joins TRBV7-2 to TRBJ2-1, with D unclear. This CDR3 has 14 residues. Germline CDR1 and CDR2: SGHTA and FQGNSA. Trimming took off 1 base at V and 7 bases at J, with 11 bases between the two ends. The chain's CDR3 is CASSLDSGANEQFF. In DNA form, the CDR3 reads TGTGCCAGCAGCTTAGACTCGGGTGCGAATGAGCAGTTCTTC.

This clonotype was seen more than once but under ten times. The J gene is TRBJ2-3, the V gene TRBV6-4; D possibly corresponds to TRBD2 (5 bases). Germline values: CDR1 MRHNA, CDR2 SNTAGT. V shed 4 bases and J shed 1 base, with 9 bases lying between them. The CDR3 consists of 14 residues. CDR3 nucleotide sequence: TGTGCCAGCAGTGCGAGTAGCGGCACAGATACGCAGTATTTT. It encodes CASSASSGTDTQYF.

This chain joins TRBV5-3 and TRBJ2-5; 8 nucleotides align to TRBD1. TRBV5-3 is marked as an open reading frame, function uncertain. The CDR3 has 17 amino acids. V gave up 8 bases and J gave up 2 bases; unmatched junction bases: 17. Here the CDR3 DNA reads TGTGCCAGGGGCCGCGGGACAGGACCCCGGCAACAAGAGACCCAGTACTTC. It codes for CARGRGTGPRQQETQYF.

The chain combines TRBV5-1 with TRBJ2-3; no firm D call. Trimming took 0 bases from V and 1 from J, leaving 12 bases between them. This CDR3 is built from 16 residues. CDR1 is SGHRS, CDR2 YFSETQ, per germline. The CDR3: CASSLESRSGTDTQYF. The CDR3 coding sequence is TGCGCCAGCAGCTTGGAGAGTCGCTCGGGCACAGATACGCAGTATTTT.

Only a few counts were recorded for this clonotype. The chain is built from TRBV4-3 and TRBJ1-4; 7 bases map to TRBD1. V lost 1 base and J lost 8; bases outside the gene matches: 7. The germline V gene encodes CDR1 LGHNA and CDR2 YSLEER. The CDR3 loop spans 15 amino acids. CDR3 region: CASSQAEGQTEKLFF. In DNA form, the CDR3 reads TGCGCCAGCAGCCAAGCCGAGGGACAGACCGAAAAACTGTTTTTT.

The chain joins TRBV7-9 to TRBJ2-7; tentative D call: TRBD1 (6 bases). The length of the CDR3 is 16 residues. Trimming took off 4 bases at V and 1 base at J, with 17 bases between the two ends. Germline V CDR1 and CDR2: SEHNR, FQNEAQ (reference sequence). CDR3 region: CASSSGEGQGSYEQYF. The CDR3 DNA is TGTGCCAGCAGCTCTGGGGAAGGGCAGGGGTCCTACGAGCAGTACTTC.

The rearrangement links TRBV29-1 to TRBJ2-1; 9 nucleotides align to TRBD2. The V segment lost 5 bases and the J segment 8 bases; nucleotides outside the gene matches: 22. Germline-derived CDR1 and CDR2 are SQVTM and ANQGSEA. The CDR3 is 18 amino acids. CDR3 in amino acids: CSVFVWGRGTSSRDEQFF. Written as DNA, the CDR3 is TGCAGCGTTTTCGTCTGGGGCAGGGGGACTAGCAGCCGTGATGAGCAGTTCTTC.

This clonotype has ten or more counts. The CDR3, as DNA: TGTGCCATCTCAGGGGTCGGAAGCAATCAGCCCCAGCATTTT. It yields the protein CAISGVGSNQPQHF. This chain joins TRBV10-3 and TRBJ1-5; D possibly corresponds to TRBD1 (6 bases). V lost 8 bases, J lost 1 base, and 12 bases lay in between. This CDR3 comprises 14 residues. Germline values: CDR1 ENHRY, CDR2 SYGVKD.